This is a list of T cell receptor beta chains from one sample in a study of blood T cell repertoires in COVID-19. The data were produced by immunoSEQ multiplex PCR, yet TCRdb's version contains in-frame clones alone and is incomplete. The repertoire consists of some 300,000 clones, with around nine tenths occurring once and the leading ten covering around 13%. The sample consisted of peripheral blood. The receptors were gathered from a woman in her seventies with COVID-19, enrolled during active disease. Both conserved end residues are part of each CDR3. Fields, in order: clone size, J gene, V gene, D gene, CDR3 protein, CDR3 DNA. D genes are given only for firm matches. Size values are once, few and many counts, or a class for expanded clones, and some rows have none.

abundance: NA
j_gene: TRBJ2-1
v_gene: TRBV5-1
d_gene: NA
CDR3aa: CASRDNPSSYNEQFF
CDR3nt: TGCGCCAGCAGAGATAACCCCAGCTCCTACAATGAGCAGTTCTTC

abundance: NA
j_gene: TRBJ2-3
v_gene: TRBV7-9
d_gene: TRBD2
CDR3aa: CASSLLTGGNTDTQYF
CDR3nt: TGTGCCAGCAGCTTATTAACGGGGGGGAACACAGATACGCAGTATTTT

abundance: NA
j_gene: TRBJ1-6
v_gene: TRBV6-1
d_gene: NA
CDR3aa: CASSGASSYNSPLHF
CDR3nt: TGTGCCAGCAGTGGAGCGAGCTCCTATAATTCACCCCTCCACTTT

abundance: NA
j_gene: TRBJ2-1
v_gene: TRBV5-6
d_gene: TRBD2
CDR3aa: CASSYRTSGGRNEQFF
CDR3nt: TGTGCCAGCAGCTACCGGACTAGCGGGGGGCGCAATGAGCAGTTCTTC

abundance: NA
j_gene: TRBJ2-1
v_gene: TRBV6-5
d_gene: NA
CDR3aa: CAVSFSYNEQFF
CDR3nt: TGTGCTGTGAGTTTCTCCTACAATGAGCAGTTCTTC

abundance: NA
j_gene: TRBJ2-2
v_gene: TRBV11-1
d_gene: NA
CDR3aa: CASSFTGSTGELFF
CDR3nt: TGTGCCAGCAGCTTTACAGGGAGCACCGGGGAGCTGTTTTTT

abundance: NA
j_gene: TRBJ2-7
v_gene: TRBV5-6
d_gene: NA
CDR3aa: CASSPRLSYEQYF
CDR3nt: TGTGCCAGCAGCCCCCGACTCTCCTACGAGCAGTACTTC

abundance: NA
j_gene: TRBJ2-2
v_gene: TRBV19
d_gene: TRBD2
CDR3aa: CASSTVGRAGELFF
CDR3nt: TGTGCCAGTAGCACTGTTGGGAGGGCCGGGGAGCTGTTTTTT

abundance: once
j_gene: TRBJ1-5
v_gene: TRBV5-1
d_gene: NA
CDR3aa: CASSFGGQGQPQHF
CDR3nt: TGCGCCAGCAGCTTCGGGGGGCAGGGTCAGCCCCAGCATTTT

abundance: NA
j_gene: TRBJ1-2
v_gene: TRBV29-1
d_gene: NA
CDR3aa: CSVENRGSYGYTF
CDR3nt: TGCAGCGTTGAAAATAGGGGCAGCTATGGCTACACCTTC

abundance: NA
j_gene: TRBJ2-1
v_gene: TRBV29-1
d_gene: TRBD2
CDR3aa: CSVGARAGNEQFF
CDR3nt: TGCAGCGTCGGCGCTAGAGCGGGGAATGAGCAGTTCTTC

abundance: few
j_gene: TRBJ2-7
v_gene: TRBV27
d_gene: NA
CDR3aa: CASSYFLGDGQYF
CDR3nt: TGTGCCAGCAGTTATTTTCTAGGCGACGGGCAGTACTTC

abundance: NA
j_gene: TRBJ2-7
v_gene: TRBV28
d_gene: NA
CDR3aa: CASSLGQSREQYF
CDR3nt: TGTGCCAGCAGTCTTGGACAGTCTCGCGAGCAGTACTTC

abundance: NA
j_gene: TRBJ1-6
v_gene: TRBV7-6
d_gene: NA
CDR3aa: CASSTRAPDSPLHF
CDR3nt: TGTGCCAGCAGTACCAGGGCACCGGATTCACCCCTCCACTTT